The rows below give T cell receptor beta chains drawn from one sample of a study of T cell responses to AZD1222 COVID-19 vaccine. The method was immunoSEQ multiplex PCR; TCRdb's version includes in-frame clones alone and lacks a portion of them. The table shows over 100,000 clones, with roughly 93% occurring only once. The specimen was peripheral blood, collected 28 days after the second AZD1222 dose. The receptors shown here come from an adult who received the AZD1222 COVID-19 vaccine. Both conserved end residues are part of each CDR3. D genes are given only for firm matches. Where a row states a size, it is once, few, many or the class of an expanded clone; other rows omit it.

d_gene | j_gene | abundance | v_gene | CDR3nt | CDR3aa
TRBD2 | TRBJ2-2 | . | TRBV5-1 | TGCGCCAGCAGCCTGGTCCTAGCGGGACCCGGGGAGCTGTTTTTT | CASSLVLAGPGELFF
. | TRBJ1-2 | . | TRBV3-1/TRBV3-2 | TGTGCCAGCAGCCCCGACAGGAGGTACGGCTACACCTTC | CASSPDRRYGYTF
. | TRBJ2-7 | once | TRBV6-5 | TGTGCCAGCAGTTACGACCTCGTGGGCTACGAGCAGTACTTC | CASSYDLVGYEQYF
TRBD1 | TRBJ1-2 | . | TRBV10-3 | TGTGCCATCAGGGACAGGGCGGTCTATGGCTACACCTTC | CAIRDRAVYGYTF
. | TRBJ2-7 | . | TRBV7-9 | TGTGCCAGCCGGAGGGGGTACGAGCAGTACTTC | CASRRGYEQYF
TRBD2 | TRBJ2-1 | once | TRBV6-2/TRBV6-3 | TGTGCCAGCAGTTACGGGGCGCTAGCGGGAGGCCGGGGGGTCTTC | CASSYGALAGGRGVF
. | TRBJ1-5 | . | TRBV19 | TGTGCCACACGATACAGTCCCGGGTCGTATAGCAATCAGCCCCAGCATTTT | CATRYSPGSYSNQPQHF
. | TRBJ1-1 | . | TRBV7-3 | TGTGCCAGCAGCTCGGCGCCGAACACTGAAGCTTTCTTT | CASSSAPNTEAFF
TRBD1 | TRBJ2-7 | . | TRBV2 | TGTGCCAGCAGTGGGGACAGGGGGATCGACGAGCAGTACTTC | CASSGDRGIDEQYF
. | TRBJ2-7 | . | TRBV28 | TGTGCCAGCACTGGCAGGGTAACCTACGAGCAGTACTTC | CASTGRVTYEQYF
TRBD2 | TRBJ2-5 | . | TRBV10-3 | TGTGCCATCAGTGAGCCTGCCGGGACTAGCGGCCAAGAGACCCAGTACTTC | CAISEPAGTSGQETQYF
. | TRBJ2-1 | . | TRBV19 | TGTGCCAGTAGTATGGATGGATTCGGTGAGCAGTTCTTC | CASSMDGFGEQFF